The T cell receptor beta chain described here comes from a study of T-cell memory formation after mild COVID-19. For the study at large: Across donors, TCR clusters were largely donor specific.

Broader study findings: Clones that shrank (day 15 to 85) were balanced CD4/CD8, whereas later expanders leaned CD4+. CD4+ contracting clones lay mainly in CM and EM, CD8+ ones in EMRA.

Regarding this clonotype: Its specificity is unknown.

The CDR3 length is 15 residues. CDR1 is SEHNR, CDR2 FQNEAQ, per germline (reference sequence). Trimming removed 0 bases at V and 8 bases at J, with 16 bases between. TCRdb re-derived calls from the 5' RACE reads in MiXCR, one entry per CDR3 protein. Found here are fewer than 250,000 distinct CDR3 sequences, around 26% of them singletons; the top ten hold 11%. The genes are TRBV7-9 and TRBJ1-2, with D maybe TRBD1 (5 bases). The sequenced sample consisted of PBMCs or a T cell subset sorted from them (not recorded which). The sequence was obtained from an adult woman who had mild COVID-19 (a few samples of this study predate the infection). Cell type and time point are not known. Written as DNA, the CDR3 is TGTGCCAGCAGCTTAGCGGGGGTCTCTTCGAAAGGCTACACCTTC. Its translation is CASSLAGVSSKGYTF.